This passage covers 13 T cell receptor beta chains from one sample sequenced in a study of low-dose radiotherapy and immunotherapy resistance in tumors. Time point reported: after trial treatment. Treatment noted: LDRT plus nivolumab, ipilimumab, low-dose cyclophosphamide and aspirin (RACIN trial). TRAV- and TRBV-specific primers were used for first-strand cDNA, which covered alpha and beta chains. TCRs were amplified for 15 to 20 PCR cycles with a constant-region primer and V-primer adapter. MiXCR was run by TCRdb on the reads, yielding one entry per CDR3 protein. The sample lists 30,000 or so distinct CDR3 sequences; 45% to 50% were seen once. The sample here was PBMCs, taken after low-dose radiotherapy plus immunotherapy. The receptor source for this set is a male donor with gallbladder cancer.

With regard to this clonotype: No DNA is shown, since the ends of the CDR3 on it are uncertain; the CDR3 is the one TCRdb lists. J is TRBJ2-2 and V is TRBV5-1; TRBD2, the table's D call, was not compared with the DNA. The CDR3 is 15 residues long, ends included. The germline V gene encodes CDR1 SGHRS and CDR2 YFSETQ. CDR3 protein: CASSGGLVNGELFFF.

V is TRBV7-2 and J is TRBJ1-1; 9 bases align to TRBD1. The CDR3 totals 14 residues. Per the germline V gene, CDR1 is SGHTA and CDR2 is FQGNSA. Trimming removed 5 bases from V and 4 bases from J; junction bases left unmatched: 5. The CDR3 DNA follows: TGTGCCAGCAGCCCGACAGGGGGTTTCACTGAAGCTTTCTTT. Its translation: CASSPTGGFTEAFF.

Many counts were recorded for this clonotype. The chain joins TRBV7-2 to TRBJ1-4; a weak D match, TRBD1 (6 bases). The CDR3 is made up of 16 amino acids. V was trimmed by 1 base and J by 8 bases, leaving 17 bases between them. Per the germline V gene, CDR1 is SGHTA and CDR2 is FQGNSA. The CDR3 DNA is TGTGCCAGCAGCTTAGTTCCTGCAGGGGTGGACGAAAAACTGTTTTTT. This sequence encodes CASSLVPAGVDEKLFF.

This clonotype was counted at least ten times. CDR3 DNA sequence: TGTGCCAGCGCTGGGGTCACGAGTCAGCCCCAGCATTTT. Protein product: CASAGVTSQPQHF. The chain links TRBV12-3 or TRBV12-4 to TRBJ1-5, with unresolved D. Trimming took off 8 bases at V and 6 bases at J, with 14 bases between the two ends. The CDR3 contains 13 residues.

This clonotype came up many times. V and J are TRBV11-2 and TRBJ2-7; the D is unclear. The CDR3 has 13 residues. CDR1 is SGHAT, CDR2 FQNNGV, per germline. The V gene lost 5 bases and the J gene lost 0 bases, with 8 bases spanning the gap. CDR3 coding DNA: TGTGCCAGCAGCCCCCTTAGCTCCTACGAGCAGTACTTC. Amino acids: CASSPLSSYEQYF.

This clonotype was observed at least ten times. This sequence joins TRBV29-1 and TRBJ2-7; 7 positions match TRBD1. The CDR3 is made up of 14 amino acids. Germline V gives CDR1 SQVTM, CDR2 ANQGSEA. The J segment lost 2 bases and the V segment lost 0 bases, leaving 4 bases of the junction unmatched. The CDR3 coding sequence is TGCAGCGTTGAAGACCACAGGGGCGCCTACGAGCAGTACTTC. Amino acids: CSVEDHRGAYEQYF.

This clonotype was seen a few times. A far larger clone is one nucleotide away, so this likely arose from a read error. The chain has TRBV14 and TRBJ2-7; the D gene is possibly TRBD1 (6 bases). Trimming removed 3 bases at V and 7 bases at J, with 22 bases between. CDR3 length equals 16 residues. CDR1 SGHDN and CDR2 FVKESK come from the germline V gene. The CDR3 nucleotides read TGTGCCAGCAGCCACAAAACAGGGTTTTCCCACAATGAGCAGTACTTC. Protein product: CASSHKTGFSHNEQYF.

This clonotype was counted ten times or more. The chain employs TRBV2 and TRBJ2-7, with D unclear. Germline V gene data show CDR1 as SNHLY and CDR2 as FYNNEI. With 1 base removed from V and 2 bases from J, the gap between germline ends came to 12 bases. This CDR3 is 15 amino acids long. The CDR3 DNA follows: TGTGCCAGCAGTGAAGGACGAGTCCGACCCTACGAGCAGTACTTC. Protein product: CASSEGRVRPYEQYF.

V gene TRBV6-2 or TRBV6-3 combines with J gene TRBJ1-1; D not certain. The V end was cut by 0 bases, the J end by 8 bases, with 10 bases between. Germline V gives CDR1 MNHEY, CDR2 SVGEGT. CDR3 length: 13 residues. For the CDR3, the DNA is TGTGCCAGCAGTTACTCGTGGGGATCAGAAGCTTTCTTT. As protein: CASSYSWGSEAFF.

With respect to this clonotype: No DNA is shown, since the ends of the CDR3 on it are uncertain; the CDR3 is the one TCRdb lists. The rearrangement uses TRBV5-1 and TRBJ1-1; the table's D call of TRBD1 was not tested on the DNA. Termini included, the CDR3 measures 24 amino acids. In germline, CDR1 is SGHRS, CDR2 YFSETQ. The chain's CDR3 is CASSNHTSMYLCASSQGRNTEAFF.

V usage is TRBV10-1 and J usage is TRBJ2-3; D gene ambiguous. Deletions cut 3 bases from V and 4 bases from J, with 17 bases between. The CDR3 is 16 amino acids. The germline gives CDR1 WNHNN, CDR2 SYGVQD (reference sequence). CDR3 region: CASSDIGRLGADTQYF. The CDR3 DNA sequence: TGCGCCAGCAGTGATATCGGACGGCTTGGGGCAGATACGCAGTATTTT.

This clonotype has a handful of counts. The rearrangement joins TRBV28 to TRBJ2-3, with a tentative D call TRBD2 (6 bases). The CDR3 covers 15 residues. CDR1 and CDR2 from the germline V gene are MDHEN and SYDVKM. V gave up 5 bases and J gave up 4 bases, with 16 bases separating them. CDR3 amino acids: CASSPPSGGADTQYF. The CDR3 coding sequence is TGTGCCAGCAGTCCACCCTCCGGGGGAGCAGATACGCAGTATTTT. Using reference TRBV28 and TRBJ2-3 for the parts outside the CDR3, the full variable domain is DVKVTQSSRYLVKRTGEKVFLECVQDMDHENMFWYRQDPGLGLRLIYFSYDVKMKEKGDIPEGYSVSREKKERFSLILESASTNQTSMYLCASSPPSGGADTQYFGPGTRLTVL.

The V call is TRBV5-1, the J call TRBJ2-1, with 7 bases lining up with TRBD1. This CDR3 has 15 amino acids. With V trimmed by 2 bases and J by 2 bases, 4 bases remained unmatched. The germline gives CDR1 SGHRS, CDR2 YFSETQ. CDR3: CASSLGGRAYNEQFF. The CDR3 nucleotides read TGCGCCAGCAGCTTAGGGGGCCGCGCCTACAATGAGCAGTTCTTC.